This is a list of T cell receptor beta chains from one sample in a study of blood T cells in healthy people across ages. TCRdb fed the 5' RACE reads into MiXCR, producing one record per CDR3 protein. The profile shows over 600,000 distinct CDR3 sequences, 20% to 25% of them singletons. Sequencing was performed on blood. The receptors originated from a man in his sixties or seventies in good health. Both conserved end residues are part of each CDR3. The D gene is left open where the match is weak. Only some rows state a clone size, as once, few, many or a class for expanded clones.

v_gene	len	d_gene	j_gene	abundance	CDR3nt	CDR3aa
TRBV5-1	16	TRBD2	TRBJ2-3	-	TGCGCCAGCAGCTTTCGAGCGGGAGGGCCCGGAGATACGCAGTATTTT	CASSFRAGGPGDTQYF
TRBV20-1	15	-	TRBJ1-5	-	TGCAGTGCTCCTGACCCCCAGGAGGCCAGCCAGCCCCAGCATTTT	CSAPDPQEASQPQHF
TRBV20-1	15	-	TRBJ2-7	-	TGCAGTGCCCCCCCGACCGGGTTAGGTCGTTACGAGCAGTACTTC	CSAPPTGLGRYEQYF
TRBV7-3	16	TRBD2	TRBJ2-1	once	TGTGCCAGCAGCTTAACAGGGGAGGGCGGTTACAATGAGCAGTTCTTC	CASSLTGEGGYNEQFF
TRBV6-6	15	-	TRBJ1-4	-	TGTGCCAGCACCCCCGGGGAGGCGACTAATGAAAAACTGTTTTTT	CASTPGEATNEKLFF
TRBV2	14	TRBD1	TRBJ1-2	-	TGTGCCAGCAGAGACGACAGGGCCTCCTATGGCTACACCTTC	CASRDDRASYGYTF
TRBV20-1	15	TRBD2	TRBJ2-1	-	TGCAGTGCCTTTACCGGGACTACTACATACAATGAGCAGTTCTTC	CSAFTGTTTYNEQFF
TRBV6-6	15	TRBD2	TRBJ2-5	many	TGTGCCAGCAGTTTAAGACTAGCGGGAGTAGAGACCCAGTACTTC	CASSLRLAGVETQYF
TRBV6-2/TRBV6-3	14	-	TRBJ2-1	-	TGTGCCAGCAGTTACCTAGGGCAGGGGTATGAGCAGTTCTTC	CASSYLGQGYEQFF
TRBV24-1	20	-	TRBJ2-6	few	TGTGCCACCAGTGATTCCGCGCAGGGTAGTCCTTACTCTGGGGCCAACGTCCTGACTTTC	CATSDSAQGSPYSGANVLTF
TRBV12-3/TRBV12-4	12	-	TRBJ2-1	-	TGTGCCAGCAGTCACGGGTTGAATGAGCAGTTCTTC	CASSHGLNEQFF
TRBV29-1	14	-	TRBJ2-3	few	TGCAGCGTTGAAGGGGAGCCTAGCACAGATACGCAGTATTTT	CSVEGEPSTDTQYF
TRBV5-1	15	-	TRBJ2-3	-	TGCGCCAGCAGCCCCTGGGGCGGGAACACAGATACGCAGTATTTT	CASSPWGGNTDTQYF
TRBV7-9	14	TRBD1	TRBJ2-5	-	TGTGCCAGCAGCCCCCGGGACAGCCTATTTCCACAGTACTTC	CASSPRDSLFPQYF
TRBV20-1	14	-	TRBJ2-4	few	TGCAGTGCTAGCCCTACGCTAGCCAAAAACATTCAGTACTTC	CSASPTLAKNIQYF
TRBV21-1	14	-	TRBJ2-7	few	TGTGCCAGCAGCCTAGGTTTCTTAAACTACGAGCAGTACTTC	CASSLGFLNYEQYF
TRBV20-1	16	TRBD2	TRBJ2-1	-	TGCAGTGCTAGAGATCCCCCTAGCGGTCCCCTCTATGAGCAGTTCTTC	CSARDPPSGPLYEQFF
TRBV10-3	13	-	TRBJ2-1	few	TGTGCCATCAGTGAGTCAAGTGTAAATGAGCAGTTCTTC	CAISESSVNEQFF
TRBV20-1	14	-	TRBJ2-5	few	TGCAGTGCTAGGGCCCCTAACGGCCAAGAGACCCAGTACTTC	CSARAPNGQETQYF
TRBV6-5	13	TRBD2	TRBJ2-5	-	TGTGCCAGCAGAAAGGTAGCGGGAGAGACCCAGTACTTC	CASRKVAGETQYF
TRBV20-1	14	-	TRBJ2-4	-	TGCAGTGGCAGCGGAAGGGTGGGCAAAAACATTCAGTACTTC	CSGSGRVGKNIQYF
TRBV20-1	13	-	TRBJ2-5	-	TGCAGTGCTAGACCCTATAACCAAGAGACCCAGTACTTC	CSARPYNQETQYF
TRBV19	14	-	TRBJ2-7	-	TGTGCCAGTAGTCCCGGGGCCATTATCGGCGAGCAGTACTTC	CASSPGAIIGEQYF
TRBV29-1	13	TRBD1	TRBJ2-7	-	TGCAGCGTTGCATCGACAGGGTCCTACGAGCAGTACTTC	CSVASTGSYEQYF
TRBV20-1	13	-	TRBJ2-3	few	TGCAGTGCTAGACCGGCCCCCACAGATACGCAGTATTTT	CSARPAPTDTQYF
TRBV7-2	15	TRBD2	TRBJ2-1	many	TGTGCCAGCAGCTTAGAAGCGGGAGGGTCTAATGAGCAGTTCTTC	CASSLEAGGSNEQFF
TRBV20-1	13	TRBD2	TRBJ2-7	few	TGCAGTGCCCCAACTAGCGGGAGCAGCGAGCAGTACTTC	CSAPTSGSSEQYF